A single sample gave rise to the 10 T cell receptor beta chains below, sequenced in a study of identical twins. MiXCR, applied by TCRdb to the 5' RACE reads, yields one record per CDR3 protein. The profile shows more than 250,000 distinct CDR3 sequences, less than 9% of them singletons. This sample was also put to use in a study of yellow fever vaccine responses in identical twins.

Material for sequencing was memory (CD45RO+) T cells sorted from blood. The origin of the receptors is a young woman in good health.

V gene TRBV29-1 combines with J gene TRBJ2-2; TRBD2 might be the D (6 bases). V was clipped by 7 bases and J by 0 bases, with 12 bases between them. In germline, CDR1 is SQVTM, CDR2 ANQGSEA. The CDR3 length is 14 residues. DNA for the CDR3: TGCAGCGCGAGGGGCGGGACGAACACCGGGGAGCTGTTTTTT. Protein product: CSARGGTNTGELFF.

The chain is built from TRBV5-1 and TRBJ2-4; 8 bases are shared with TRBD2. The V gene end was trimmed by 2 bases and the J gene end by 0 bases; junction bases not matched to a gene: 4. The CDR3 runs 16 residues. The germline CDR1 and CDR2 sequences are SGHRS and YFSETQ. The chain's CDR3 is CASSLLAGLAKNIQYF. CDR3 in DNA: TGCGCCAGCAGCTTATTAGCGGGGTTAGCCAAAAACATTCAGTACTTC.

The genes are TRBV18 and TRBJ2-5; D is possibly TRBD1 (6 bases). The CDR3 length is 17 residues. Germline V gene lookup returns CDR1 KGHSH and CDR2 LQKENI. Trimming took 4 bases from V and 0 from J, leaving 18 bases between them. The CDR3 reads CASSLYVNNRDQETQYF. Here the CDR3 DNA reads TGTGCCAGCTCACTTTACGTAAACAACAGGGACCAAGAGACCCAGTACTTC.

Ten or more counts support this clonotype. The chain joins TRBV6-1 to TRBJ2-5; D ambiguous. The CDR3 is 11 residues long. The V and J ends lost 5 bases and 4 bases respectively, with 5 bases between them. Germline-derived CDR1 and CDR2 are MNHNS and SASEGT. The DNA of the CDR3 is TGTGCCAGCAGTACCAGAGAGACCCAGTACTTC. It yields the protein CASSTRETQYF.

This clonotype was seen many times. CDR3 sequence: CSARHKEYEQYF. The CDR3 DNA reads as TGCAGTGCTAGACACAAGGAATACGAGCAGTACTTC. The chain couples TRBV20-1 to TRBJ2-7; unclear D gene. V lost 2 bases, J lost 4 bases, and 9 bases lay in between. This CDR3 contains 12 residues. In germline, CDR1 is DFQATT, CDR2 SNEGSKA (reference sequence).

The chain couples TRBV2 to TRBJ1-4; 7 nucleotides line up with TRBD1. The V gene's germline CDR1 is SNHLY and CDR2 FYNNEI. This CDR3 is built from 16 residues. V trimming: 2 bases; J trimming: 3 bases; junction bases outside the gene matches: 6. The CDR3 sequence is CASSELWDRPNEKLFF. In DNA, the CDR3 is TGTGCCAGCAGTGAATTGTGGGACAGACCTAATGAAAAACTGTTTTTT.

This clonotype appeared a few times. The gene calls are TRBV10-3 and TRBJ2-7; D possibly uses TRBD1 or TRBD2 (6 bases each). V was shortened by 6 bases and J by 7 bases, with 13 bases between the two germline ends. The CDR3 extends over 12 amino acids. The germline V gene has CDR1 ENHRY and CDR2 SYGVKD. The DNA for the CDR3 is TGTGCCATCAGGGAGGGGGGCAGGGAGCAGTACTTC. Translation: CAIREGGREQYF.

This clonotype was counted at least ten times. V and J are TRBV6-2 or TRBV6-3 and TRBJ1-6; D gene uncertain. The CDR3 has 12 amino acids. The ends were cut back, 6 bases at V and 7 bases at J, with 7 bases in the middle. The V gene's germline CDR1 is MNHEY and CDR2 SVGEGT. CDR3 region: CASSSVNSPLHF. For the CDR3, the DNA is TGTGCCAGCAGCTCAGTAAATTCACCCCTCCACTTT.

This clonotype was observed at least ten times. The V gene is TRBV12-3 or TRBV12-4, the J gene TRBJ1-2; no reliable D call. This CDR3 has 15 residues. Between the trimmed V and J ends, which lost 3 bases and 3 bases, there was a span of 14 bases. This CDR3 reads CASSFRIHWDYGYTF. DNA for the CDR3: TGTGCCAGCAGTTTTAGGATACACTGGGACTATGGCTACACCTTC.

This clonotype has a count of ten or more. The V and J genes are TRBV3-1 and TRBJ1-6; D unresolved. V was clipped by 1 base and J by 6 bases, with 16 bases between them. The germline CDR1 and CDR2 sequences are LGHDT and YNNKEL (reference sequence). The CDR3 is 17 amino acids. CDR3 amino acids: CASSQGHLGFRNSPLHF. In DNA form, the CDR3 reads TGTGCCAGCAGCCAAGGCCACCTGGGGTTCCGTAATTCACCCCTCCACTTT.